This TCR beta chain was obtained from a study of prognosis after radiotherapy for stage I lung cancer (dated by TCRdb to the early 2020s). Background on the whole study: Between early 2018 and early 2019, roughly 19 patients with stage I NSCLC were enrolled in Nanjing, China. Five patients had oligometastatic NSCLC after their primary tumor was surgically resected, and approximately 13 patients had newly diagnosed primary stage I lung tumors. All patients were regarded as medically inoperable, because of comorbidities in about twelve patients and refusal of surgery in 6 to 8 patients. Ages in the cohort of about a dozen men and about 6 women ranged from roughly 50 to 85 years, with a median of 74. Eleven to twelve patients had adenocarcinoma and over five had squamous cell carcinoma as the tumor histology. Image-guided IMRT or VMAT was used to deliver SBRT in 3 to 5 fractions at a biologically effective dose of at least 100 Gy. In every patient, SBRT was given without any concurrent therapy. Distant metastases were developed by four of the 19 patients after SBRT, at a median of roughly 7 months, whereas no significant progression was observed in the other 15 patients. This study profiled peripheral blood TCR beta repertoires from stage I NSCLC patients before and after stereotactic body radiotherapy and linked the repertoires to distant failure. The study took one blood sample before SBRT and one after SBRT from each of roughly 19 patients and sequenced all 40 or so samples. Study-level results and caveats: Post-SBRT Shannon entropy and its change from baseline were lower in patients who developed distant metastases; baseline Shannon entropy was not associated with metastases. The study was limited by its small cohort and short follow-up, and the findings require independent validation. No adjustment for multiple comparisons was applied to any of the reported P values. TRBV and TRBJ usage frequencies reportedly varied with metastasis status, involving two V genes at baseline and fewer than 10 V and two J genes after SBRT. Tumor specificity of expanded TCR clones was not determined. Unique TCR clone counts fell after SBRT (median about 9,800 before versus roughly 6,900 after; Wilcoxon paired P=0.011).

The CDR3 sequence holds 15 residues, the cysteine and phenylalanine included. The sequence is cut down to CDR3 DNA, 45 bases in frame from base 1. Trimming leaves V shorter by 7 bases and J shorter by 4 bases, with the junction holding 10 bases beyond the gene matches. CDR1 is given as MNHEY and CDR2 as SVGEGT, both from the germline V gene. A history of other malignancies or of prior chemotherapy or radiotherapy was absent in all patients, and node-negative disease was shown on CT and PET/CT in all patients. At each of two time points, roughly 6 milliliters of peripheral venous blood were collected in EDTA tubes. Ficoll-Paque Plus density-gradient centrifugation was used to isolate PBMCs. Right after collection, samples were placed at -80 degrees C and kept there until analysis. The TCR beta CDR3 region was amplified from genomic DNA by two rounds of multiplex PCR. In the first round of PCR, primers specific to each TRBV and TRBJ gene were used, and the primer sequences are filed in Chinese patent CN105087789A. Universal primers were used in the second round of PCR. The Roche High Pure PCR Template Preparation Kit was used to extract genomic DNA from frozen PBMCs. The libraries underwent paired-end sequencing with 151 bp reads on an Illumina HiSeq 3000. Under the source paper's analysis protocol: CutAdapt was used to discard raw reads that did not contain the multiplex PCR primer sequences. Using PEAR, the high-quality paired reads were merged into contigs. By alignment to reference sequences, MiXCR assigned TRB V, D and J gene segments to each contig. To remove sequencing errors, CDR3 sequences were clustered according to base quality and sequence similarity. Diversity was calculated as Shannon entropy divided by the natural log of the number of productive TCR sequences. Clonality was computed as one minus the ratio of Shannon entropy to the natural log of the number of unique clonotypes. The Youden index of ROC curves was used to select progression-free survival cut-offs for repertoire metrics, and analyses were performed in R 3.5.3. TCRdb trimmed the raw reads at Q25, called clones with MiXCR and kept productive beta chains. Duplicate CDR3 protein sequences are folded into a single record with the most common DNA and genes. Clone size and V and J calls follow TCRdb, not the original study. The sample has some 15,000 distinct CDR3 sequences on record, 55% to 70% of them singletons. Together, the top ten hold about 26% of the sample.

This clonotype was detected ten times or more. The clone's antigen remains unknown. Per-nucleotide qualities are absent, and no much larger clonotype sits a single base away. The clonotype was recovered from a donor over 45 with non-small cell lung cancer. The sequencing here drew on PBMCs, taken before or after stereotactic body radiation therapy (not recorded which). The chain uses TRBV6-2 or TRBV6-3 and TRBJ1-2; 9 nucleotides in the junction match TRBD1. The DNA reads TGTGCCAGCATTACGGACAGGGGATTCCTCTATGGCTACACCTTC. This yields the protein CASITDRGFLYGYTF.